This T cell receptor beta chain appears in the sequencing data of a study of blood T cell repertoires in COVID-19. In the study overall: From the United States, Italy and Spain came samples of acute and convalescent COVID-19.

Germline V gene data show CDR1 as SGDLS and CDR2 as YYNGEE. The V end was cut by 3 bases, the J end by 1 base, with 10 bases between. This CDR3 comprises 14 residues. In the source study's methods: For nucleated cells, counts were estimated from reference gene primer amplification. Generated by immunoSEQ multiplex PCR, the TCRdb table keeps only in-frame clones and is missing some. That table supplies the V and J calls and clone size; D and trimming were determined from the DNA. The repertoire includes about 220,000 clones, roughly 85% of them detected once, and less than 4.5% sits in the top ten. Recruitment covered over 20 US areas and drew participants whose ages spanned about 18 to 89 years. Clinical history as reported by participants underpinned cohort assignment.

The rearrangement joins TRBV9 to TRBJ1-1; D is unresolved. The specimen sequenced was PBMCs or T cells enriched from blood (not recorded which). This sequence originates from a woman in her thirties or forties with acute COVID-19. CDR3 protein: CASSAFTENTEAFF. The CDR3 DNA follows: TGTGCCAGCAGCGCTTTTACAGAGAACACTGAAGCTTTCTTT.